Detailed here is one T cell receptor beta chain. Antigen specificity is unknown. Unique molecular identifiers were carried by the TCR beta cDNA libraries. One entry per CDR3 protein, called by TCRdb with MiXCR from the PCR reads. The table shows 650,000 to 850,000 distinct CDR3 sequences, with 35% to 55% occurring only once. V lost 4 bases and J 4 bases, leaving 26 bases between the germline ends. Germline assignment: CDR1 DFQATT and CDR2 SNEGSKA (reference sequence). The CDR3 is 18 residues long. The data derive from a study of post-analysis software for immune sequencing data. Overall study context: Relapsing-remitting, secondary progressive and progressive-relapsing courses of multiple sclerosis were included.

Points from the study as a whole: Pronounced co-clustering by F measure was evident among identically batched samples. Comparison of patients with controls showed about 5 TRBV segments more frequent in patients, TRBV5-6, TRBV5-1 and TRBV20-1 among them. Among multiple sclerosis patients, normalized Chao1 diversity was significantly below that of controls.

The receptor's source is a girl aged 5 to 17 with multiple sclerosis. The chain uses TRBV20-1 and TRBJ2-1; D is possibly TRBD1 (6 bases). Sequencing was performed on blood. CDR3: CSANKGGTGLGVYNEQFF. The CDR3 coding sequence is TGCAGTGCTAACAAAGGTGGTACAGGGCTAGGGGTTTACAATGAGCAGTTCTTC.